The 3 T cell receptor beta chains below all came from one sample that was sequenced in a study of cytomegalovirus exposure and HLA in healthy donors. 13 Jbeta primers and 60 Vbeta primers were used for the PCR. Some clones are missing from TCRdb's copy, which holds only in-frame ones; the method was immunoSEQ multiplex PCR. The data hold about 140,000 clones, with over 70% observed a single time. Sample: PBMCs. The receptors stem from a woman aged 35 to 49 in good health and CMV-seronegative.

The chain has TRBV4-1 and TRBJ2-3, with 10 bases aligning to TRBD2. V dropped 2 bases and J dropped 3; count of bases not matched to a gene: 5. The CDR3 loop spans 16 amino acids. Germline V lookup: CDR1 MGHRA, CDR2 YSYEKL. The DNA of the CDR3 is TGCGCCAGCAGCCAACTCGGACTAGCGGCGACAGATACGCAGTATTTT. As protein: CASSQLGLAATDTQYF.

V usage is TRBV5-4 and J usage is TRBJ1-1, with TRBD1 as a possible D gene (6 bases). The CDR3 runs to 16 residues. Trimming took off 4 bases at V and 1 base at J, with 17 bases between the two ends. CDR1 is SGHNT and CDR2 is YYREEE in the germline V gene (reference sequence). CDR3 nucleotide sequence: TGTGCCAGCAGCCGCTCCAGGGGAGAAACGAACACTGAAGCTTTCTTT. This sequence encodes CASSRSRGETNTEAFF.

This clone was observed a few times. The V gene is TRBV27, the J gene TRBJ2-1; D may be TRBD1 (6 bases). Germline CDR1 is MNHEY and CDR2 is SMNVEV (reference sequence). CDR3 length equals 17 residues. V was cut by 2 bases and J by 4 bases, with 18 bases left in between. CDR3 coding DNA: TGTGCCAGCAGTTTAGACGGAACAGGGCTTTCGTACAATGAGCAGTTCTTC. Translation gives CASSLDGTGLSYNEQFF.